Shown below are 25 T cell receptor beta chains from a single sample sequenced in a study of identical twins. One entry per CDR3 protein results from TCRdb running MiXCR on the 5' RACE reads. The data contain around 480,000 distinct CDR3 sequences, approximately 14% of them singletons. The same specimen was also included in a second study, on yellow fever vaccine responses in identical twins.

Sequencing was done on a sample of CD4+ T cells sorted from blood. The receptors stem from a woman aged 18-35 years in good health.

This clonotype came up a few times. This chain connects TRBV3-1 to TRBJ2-7, with D unclear. The V end lost 3 bases, the J end lost 8 bases, and 14 bases lay between the germline ends. Germline CDR1 reads LGHDT; CDR2 reads YNNKEL (reference sequence). The CDR3 extends over 13 amino acids. The CDR3 sequence: CASSQASPSKQYF. The DNA for the CDR3 is TGTGCCAGCAGCCAGGCTAGTCCCTCTAAGCAGTACTTC.

The gene calls are TRBV18 and TRBJ1-1; tentatively, D is TRBD1 (5 bases). The CDR3 extends over 12 amino acids. The germline V and J ends were trimmed by 3 bases and 9 bases, with 11 bases remaining between them. CDR1 and CDR2 from the germline V gene are KGHSH and LQKENI. The CDR3 region has the DNA TGTGCCAGCTCACCTTCCAGGGAGAAAGCTTTCTTT. It yields the protein CASSPSREKAFF.

This clonotype was counted a few times. This chain connects TRBV27 to TRBJ1-5, with D hard to call. The V and J ends lost 4 bases and 5 bases respectively, with 12 bases between them. Germline CDR1 reads MNHEY; CDR2 reads SMNVEV (reference sequence). The length of the CDR3 is 14 residues. The CDR3, as DNA: TGTGCCAGCAGTTACGGAGGAGGACATCAGCCCCAGCATTTT. Translation: CASSYGGGHQPQHF.

This clonotype was seen many times. The V gene is TRBV5-1, the J gene TRBJ2-1; no reliable D call. Deletions cut 0 bases from V and 9 bases from J, with 13 bases between. Germline V gives CDR1 SGHRS, CDR2 YFSETQ. The CDR3 spans 14 residues. The CDR3 here is CASSLGISKGEQFF. In DNA form, the CDR3 reads TGCGCCAGCAGCTTGGGGATTTCGAAAGGTGAGCAGTTCTTC.

This clonotype showed up just a few times. In DNA, the CDR3 is TGTGCCAGCAGTTATCCGACAGTCGCAACTAATGAAAAACTGTTTTTT. Translation gives CASSYPTVATNEKLFF. The rearrangement joins TRBV6-5 to TRBJ1-4, with D perhaps TRBD1 (5 bases). Germline CDR1 MNHEY, CDR2 SVGAGI. This CDR3 has 16 residues. The germline V and J ends were trimmed by 3 bases and 0 bases, with 11 bases remaining between them.

This clonotype was seen a few times. The genes are TRBV29-1 and TRBJ2-1; D possibly matches TRBD1 or TRBD2 (6 bases each). Germline V gene lookup returns CDR1 SQVTM and CDR2 ANQGSEA. This CDR3 is built from 14 residues. V lost 4 bases and J 0 bases, leaving 10 bases between the germline ends. CDR3 bases: TGCAGCGTTGGTGGAGGGGGCTCCTACAATGAGCAGTTCTTC. Translation: CSVGGGGSYNEQFF.

The CDR3 coding sequence is TGTGCCAGCAGCTTAGTCGGGGCTATTAGCGGTGAGCAGTTCTTC. Translation: CASSLVGAISGEQFF. The chain uses TRBV7-2 and TRBJ2-1, with D tentatively TRBD2 (6 bases). Germline CDR1 reads SGHTA; CDR2 reads FQGNSA. CDR3 length equals 15 residues. V shed 1 base and J shed 9 bases, with 16 bases lying between them. Full variable domain (remainder filled in from reference TRBV7-2 and TRBJ2-1): GAGVSQSPSNKVTEKGKDVELRCDPISGHTALYWYRQSLGQGLEFLIYFQGNSAPDKSGLPSDRFSAERTGGSVSTLTIQRTQQEDSAVYLCASSLVGAISGEQFFGPGTRLTVL.

This clonotype was observed a few times. This rearrangement joins TRBV15 to TRBJ1-3; 8 bases are shared with TRBD1. Looked up from germline, CDR1 is LNHNV and CDR2 is YYDKDF (reference sequence). The length of the CDR3 is 15 residues. J gave up 11 bases and V 7 bases, and 16 bases lay outside the gene matches. The CDR3 bases are TGTGCCACCACTCGAGACAGGGGCACGGGTTATGCCATATATTTT. Encoded protein: CATTRDRGTGYAIYF.

The rearrangement uses TRBV11-2 and TRBJ2-7; D possibly corresponds to TRBD1 (6 bases). With 5 bases removed from V and 6 bases from J, the gap between germline ends came to 23 bases. The CDR3 totals 16 residues. CDR1 SGHAT and CDR2 FQNNGV come from the germline V gene. The CDR3 bases are TGTGCCAGCAGCCCGCTCGGGCAGGGGCATTTAGGCGAGCAGTACTTC. Residues: CASSPLGQGHLGEQYF.

The sample holds a few counts of this clonotype. The V call is TRBV5-1, the J call TRBJ1-1; no firm D call. In germline, CDR1 is SGHRS, CDR2 YFSETQ. The V and J ends lost 0 bases and 1 base respectively, with 10 bases between them. The CDR3 runs to 15 residues. Here the CDR3 DNA reads TGCGCCAGCAGCTTGGGTGGGCAGACGAACACTGAAGCTTTCTTT. This codes for CASSLGGQTNTEAFF.

The rearrangement uses TRBV7-2 and TRBJ2-3, with 13 bases matching TRBD2. Germline loops: CDR1 SGHTA, CDR2 FQGNSA. CDR3 length: 16 residues. V lost 5 bases, J lost 2 bases, and 4 bases stayed unmatched. The CDR3 region is CASSQGLAGYTDTQYF. CDR3 in DNA: TGTGCCAGCAGCCAGGGACTAGCGGGGTACACAGATACGCAGTATTTT.

The chain combines TRBV5-1 with TRBJ2-3; D not certain. The CDR3 sequence is 15 residues long. CDR1 is SGHRS, CDR2 YFSETQ, per germline. The germline V and J ends were trimmed by 0 bases and 4 bases, with 12 bases remaining between them. The CDR3, as DNA: TGCGCCAGCAGCTTGGCTTCCAGGTTAGCAGATACGCAGTATTTT. It yields the protein CASSLASRLADTQYF.

In this sample, this clonotype turned up a few times. This chain uses TRBV14 with TRBJ1-4; D remains unclear. The CDR3 has 17 amino acids. Between the trimmed V and J ends, which lost 0 bases and 0 bases, there was a span of 11 bases. Germline assignment: CDR1 SGHDN and CDR2 FVKESK. DNA for the CDR3: TGTGCCAGCAGCCAAGATCCACTTTGGGCAACTAATGAAAAACTGTTTTTT. Its protein is CASSQDPLWATNEKLFF.

This clonotype was detected only a few times. The chain uses TRBV4-1 and TRBJ2-3, with D unresolved. Trimming shortened V by 4 bases and J by 1 base, and 18 bases separated the two germline ends. The CDR3 has 17 residues. CDR1 is MGHRA, CDR2 YSYEKL, per germline. CDR3 coding DNA: TGCGCCAGCAGCCCTCAACTGGGTAACAAAGGCACAGATACGCAGTATTTT. Residues: CASSPQLGNKGTDTQYF.

The chain carries TRBV4-1 and TRBJ2-3; D not certain. The germline gives CDR1 MGHRA, CDR2 YSYEKL. The CDR3 runs 12 residues. Trimming shortened V by 3 bases and J by 3 bases, and 4 bases separated the two germline ends. The CDR3 DNA follows: TGCGCCAGCAGCCATGCTACAGATACGCAGTATTTT. It is translated as CASSHATDTQYF.

This clonotype was picked up a small number of times. The V call is TRBV28, the J call TRBJ2-7, with TRBD2 matching 10 bases. J lost 9 bases, V lost 5 bases, and 10 bases had no gene match. Germline V gene lookup returns CDR1 MDHEN and CDR2 SYDVKM. The CDR3 length is 14 residues. CDR3 sequence: CASSQGLAANTQYF. DNA for the CDR3: TGTGCCAGCAGTCAAGGACTAGCGGCCAATACGCAGTACTTC.

This clonotype was observed a handful of times. The chain couples TRBV5-5 to TRBJ1-1; no reliable D call. This CDR3 region has 15 residues. The germline V gene encodes CDR1 SGHKS and CDR2 YYEKEE (reference sequence). Trimming left V 1 base short and J 3 bases short, with 13 bases between. Written as DNA, the CDR3 is TGTGCCAGCAGCTTGTGGTGGGGAAGGGACACTGAAGCTTTCTTT. As protein: CASSLWWGRDTEAFF.

This clonotype was counted between two and nine times. CDR3 sequence: CASSLSDGTLIGYEQYF. The CDR3 region has the DNA TGTGCCAGCAGCTTATCGGACGGGACCCTAATTGGCTACGAGCAGTACTTC. The chain couples TRBV7-8 to TRBJ2-7; possibly TRBD1 or TRBD2 for D (5 bases each). V was shortened by 2 bases and J by 3 bases, with 20 bases between the two germline ends. The length of the CDR3 is 17 residues. Germline V CDR1 and CDR2: SGHVS, FQNEAQ.

In its sample, this clonotype was seen a few times. The chain combines TRBV20-1 with TRBJ2-5; 7 bases match TRBD1. The junction had 10 bases not matched to a gene; V was cut back by 1 base and J by 2 bases. Germline values: CDR1 DFQATT, CDR2 SNEGSKA (reference sequence). This CDR3 contains 16 residues. CDR3 sequence (DNA): TGCAGTGCTAGAGTCCCGAGACAGGGCCAACAAGAGACCCAGTACTTC. Its protein is CSARVPRQGQQETQYF.

The gene calls are TRBV20-1 and TRBJ2-7, with 10 bases matching TRBD2. In germline, CDR1 is DFQATT, CDR2 SNEGSKA (reference sequence). This CDR3 contains 14 residues. J lost 0 bases, V lost 5 bases, and 4 bases had no gene match. The CDR3 nucleotides are TGCAGTGCTGGCCTAGCGGGAGTCTCCTACGAGCAGTACTTC. Protein: CSAGLAGVSYEQYF.

This clonotype was seen a few times. The gene calls are TRBV29-1 and TRBJ2-6; D may be TRBD2 (5 bases). This CDR3 has 13 residues. V lost 6 bases and J lost 6, with 12 bases in between. Germline assignment: CDR1 SQVTM and CDR2 ANQGSEA. This chain's CDR3 is CSVASGAANVLTF. CDR3 DNA sequence: TGCAGCGTAGCCAGCGGCGCGGCCAACGTCCTGACTTTC.

This clonotype was counted a few times. The rearrangement uses TRBV21-1 and TRBJ2-1; the DNA was not used to check the table's D call, TRBD2. TRBV21-1 is flagged as a pseudogene. The CDR3 is 14 amino acids. Written as DNA, the CDR3 is TGTGCCAGCACCTCTGCGGGAAGCAACAATGAGCAGTTCTTC. Its protein is CASTSAGSNNEQFF.

V usage is TRBV7-2 and J usage is TRBJ2-3, with 12 positions matching TRBD2. The V gene's germline CDR1 is SGHTA and CDR2 FQGNSA. The CDR3 contains 16 residues. Trimming cost V 5 bases and J 3 bases; bases outside gene matches: 6. CDR3 sequence (DNA): TGTGCCAGCAGCCCCTCTAGCGGGGGGGGTACAGATACGCAGTATTTT. Residues: CASSPSSGGGTDTQYF.

This clonotype was seen only once. The gene calls are TRBV19 and TRBJ2-1, with D unresolved. V lost 3 bases and J lost 3, with 6 bases in between. Germline V gene data show CDR1 as LNHDA and CDR2 as SQIVND (reference sequence). The CDR3 contains 13 residues. The CDR3 sequence is CASSISDYNEQFF. CDR3 in DNA: TGTGCCAGTAGTATCTCCGACTACAATGAGCAGTTCTTC.

The chain joins TRBV4-1 to TRBJ2-3, with D perhaps TRBD2 (7 bases). Trimming took 0 bases from V and 3 from J, leaving 25 bases between them. Germline V gene data show CDR1 as MGHRA and CDR2 as YSYEKL. The CDR3 consists of 20 residues. The chain's CDR3 is CASSQDLSWAGADGTDTQYF. The CDR3 coding sequence is TGCGCCAGCAGCCAAGATCTCTCCTGGGCGGGGGCGGATGGGACAGATACGCAGTATTTT.